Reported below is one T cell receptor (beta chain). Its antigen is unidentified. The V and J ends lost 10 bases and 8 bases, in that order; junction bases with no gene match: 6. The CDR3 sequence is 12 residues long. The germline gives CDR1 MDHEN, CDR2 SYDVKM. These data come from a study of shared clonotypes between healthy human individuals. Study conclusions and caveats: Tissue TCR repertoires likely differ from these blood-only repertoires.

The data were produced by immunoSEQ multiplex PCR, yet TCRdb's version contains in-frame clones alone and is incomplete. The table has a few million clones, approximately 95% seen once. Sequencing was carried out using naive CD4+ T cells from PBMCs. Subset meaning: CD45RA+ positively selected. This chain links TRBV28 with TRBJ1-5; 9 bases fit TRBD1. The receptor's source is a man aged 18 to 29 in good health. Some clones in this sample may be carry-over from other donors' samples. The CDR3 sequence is CATTDRGEPQHF. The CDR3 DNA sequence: TGTGCCACCACTGACAGGGGGGAGCCCCAGCATTTT.